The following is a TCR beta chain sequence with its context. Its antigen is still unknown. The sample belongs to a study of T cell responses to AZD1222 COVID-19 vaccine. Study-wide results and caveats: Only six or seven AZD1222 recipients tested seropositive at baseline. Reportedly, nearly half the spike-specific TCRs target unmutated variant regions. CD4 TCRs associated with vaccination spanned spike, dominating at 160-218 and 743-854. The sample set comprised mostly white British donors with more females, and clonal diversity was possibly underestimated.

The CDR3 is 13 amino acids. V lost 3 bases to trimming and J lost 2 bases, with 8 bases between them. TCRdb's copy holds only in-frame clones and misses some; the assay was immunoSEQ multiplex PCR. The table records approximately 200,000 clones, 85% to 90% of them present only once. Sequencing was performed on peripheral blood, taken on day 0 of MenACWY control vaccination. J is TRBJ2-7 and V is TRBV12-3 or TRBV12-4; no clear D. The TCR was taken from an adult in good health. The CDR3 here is CASSFGSTYEQYF. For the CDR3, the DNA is TGTGCCAGCAGTTTCGGCAGTACCTACGAGCAGTACTTC.